The T cell receptor beta chain described here comes from a study of CD8 T cells in ankylosing spondylitis. Each TCR beta library was made by quantitative 5'-RACE that incorporated molecular barcodes. TCRdb re-derived calls from the 5' RACE reads in MiXCR, one entry per CDR3 protein. The table records around 150,000 distinct CDR3 sequences, roughly 6.6% of them present only once. V lost 5 bases to trimming and J lost 0 bases, with 14 bases between them. Germline V gives CDR1 SGHTA, CDR2 FQGNSA. The CDR3 length is 16 residues. In regard to this clonotype: The antigen is not known.

Study conclusions and caveats: In ankylosing spondylitis blood, a motif of roughly eight highly homologous TCR beta variants appeared characteristic. Peripheral blood held disease-linked clones only at relatively low frequency, and these were CD8+.

The chain carries TRBV7-2 and TRBJ2-4; no definite D call. The origin of this receptor is a female donor with ankylosing spondylitis or in good health (not recorded which). Sequences were obtained from blood, either unsorted or a sorted T cell fraction (not recorded which). The CDR3 region is CASSPVGGVAKNIQYF. As DNA, the CDR3 is TGTGCCAGCAGCCCCGTTGGCGGTGTAGCCAAAAACATTCAGTACTTC.